The next 31 T cell receptor beta chains were all read from a single sample in a study of blood T cell repertoires in COVID-19. Sequencing used immunoSEQ multiplex PCR; TCRdb keeps in-frame clones, though not all of them. Of 200,000 to 300,000 clones listed, around 87% are singletons. Sample: peripheral blood. Every receptor here comes from a woman aged 50 to 60 with acute or convalescent COVID-19.

J is TRBJ1-6 and V is TRBV29-1; D perhaps matches TRBD1 (6 bases). The V end lost 6 bases, the J end lost 6 bases, and 12 bases lay between the germline ends. Germline V gene sequence: CDR1 SQVTM, CDR2 ANQGSEA. The length of the CDR3 is 13 residues. In DNA, the CDR3 is TGCAGCGTCGCCGCAGGGGCTAATTCACCCCTCCACTTT. The encoded protein is CSVAAGANSPLHF. The whole variable domain, filled in from reference TRBV29-1 and TRBJ1-6, reads SAVISQKPSRDICQRGTSLTIQCQVDSQVTMMFWYRQQPGQSLTLIATANQGSEATYESGFVIDKFPISRPNLTFSTLTVSNMSPEDSSIYLCSVAAGANSPLHFGNGTRLTVT.

The CDR3 region has the DNA TGCGCCAGCAGCCGGACAGGTAAAGCTTTCTTT. Translating gives CASSRTGKAFF. The rearrangement links TRBV5-1 to TRBJ1-1; 7 nucleotides match TRBD1. The CDR3 length is 11 residues. J gave up 9 bases and V 4 bases, and 3 bases lay outside the gene matches. Per germline, CDR1 SGHRS and CDR2 YFSETQ.

The chain carries TRBV27 and TRBJ1-5; D possibly corresponds to TRBD1 (5 bases). From germline, CDR1 is MNHEY and CDR2 SMNVEV (reference sequence). The CDR3 loop spans 13 amino acids. V lost 5 bases and J lost 4, with 9 bases in between. CDR3 amino acids: CASSLQVNQPQHF. The CDR3 DNA is TGTGCCAGCAGTCTACAGGTTAATCAGCCCCAGCATTTT.

V usage is TRBV4-1 and J usage is TRBJ2-5; D unresolved. The germline V gene encodes CDR1 MGHRA and CDR2 YSYEKL. The ends were cut back, 3 bases at V and 5 bases at J, with 7 bases in the middle. The CDR3 spans 12 residues. CDR3 DNA sequence: TGCGCCAGCAGCCAGACCGGGGAGACCCAGTACTTC. Its translation: CASSQTGETQYF.

J is TRBJ1-1 and V is TRBV28, with D hard to call. This CDR3 region has 13 residues. Trimming cost V 6 bases and J 12 bases, with 20 bases left between them. Germline V gene lookup returns CDR1 MDHEN and CDR2 SYDVKM. In DNA form, the CDR3 reads TGTGCCAGCAGGACCTCGACCATTGGAGGAACTTTCTTT. It codes for CASRTSTIGGTFF.

The chain's CDR3 is CAWSNTASEAFF. The DNA for the CDR3 is TGTGCCTGGAGTAACACAGCCTCTGAAGCTTTCTTT. The chain uses TRBV30 and TRBJ1-1; D gene uncertain. V was trimmed by 2 bases and J by 6 bases, leaving 10 bases between them. The CDR3 covers 12 residues. Germline lookup yields CDR1 GTSNPN and CDR2 SVGIG (reference sequence). The variable domain in full, completed from reference TRBV30 and TRBJ1-1, reads SQTIHQWPATLVQPVGSPLSLECTVEGTSNPNLYWYRQAAGRGLQLLFYSVGIGQISSEVPQNLSASRPQDRQFILSSKKLLLSDSGFYLCAWSNTASEAFFGQGTRLTVV.

The chain employs TRBV5-6 and TRBJ1-1; 10 bases are a match to TRBD1. The CDR3 spans 16 residues. Germline V gene lookup returns CDR1 SGHDT and CDR2 YYEEEE. J lost 0 bases, V lost 5 bases, and 7 bases had no gene match. CDR3 sequence reads: CASREGQGTVNTEAFF. CDR3 coding DNA: TGTGCCAGCAGGGAGGGACAGGGGACGGTGAACACTGAAGCTTTCTTT.

This clone was picked up one time. The J gene is TRBJ2-5, the V gene TRBV19; TRBD2 matches at 10 bases. Germline loops: CDR1 LNHDA, CDR2 SQIVND (reference sequence). V was clipped by 1 base and J by 5 bases; unmatched bases: 4. The CDR3 contains 15 residues. The CDR3 sequence is CASSIGPTSGETQYF. CDR3 sequence (DNA): TGTGCCAGTAGTATAGGACCGACTAGCGGGGAGACCCAGTACTTC. The full variable domain, completed using reference TRBV19 and TRBJ2-5, is DGGITQSPKYLFRKEGQNVTLSCEQNLNHDAMYWYRQDPGQGLRLIYYSQIVNDFQKGDIAEGYSVSREKKESFPLTVTSAQKNPTAFYLCASSIGPTSGETQYFGPGTRLLVL.

The rearrangement joins TRBV7-9 to TRBJ2-7, with a tentative D call TRBD2 (5 bases). V was pared by 4 bases and J by 2 bases, with 18 bases between. Germline-derived CDR1 and CDR2 are SEHNR and FQNEAQ (reference sequence). The CDR3 extends over 16 amino acids. The CDR3 sequence: CASSSGRGPPPYEQYF. The CDR3 nucleotides are TGTGCCAGCAGCTCAGGCAGAGGGCCCCCTCCCTACGAGCAGTACTTC.

The chain uses TRBV18 and TRBJ2-7; 9 bases are a match to TRBD2. Germline loops: CDR1 KGHSH, CDR2 LQKENI. The length of the CDR3 is 14 residues. The V gene end was trimmed by 3 bases and the J gene end by 6 bases; junction bases not matched to a gene: 6. This CDR3 is CASSPTIAGVEQYF. CDR3 DNA: TGTGCCAGCTCACCTACGATAGCGGGAGTCGAGCAGTACTTC.

The genes are TRBV9 and TRBJ2-3, with D hard to call. The CDR3 is 15 amino acids. In germline, CDR1 is SGDLS, CDR2 YYNGEE. Trimming removed 4 bases from V and 2 bases from J, with 14 bases in between. This CDR3 is CASSHVGTVTDTQYF. DNA of the CDR3: TGTGCCAGCAGCCACGTGGGCACTGTCACAGATACGCAGTATTTT.

The chain links TRBV7-9 to TRBJ1-1; D might be TRBD1 (5 bases). The CDR3 loop spans 14 amino acids. Germline CDR1 and CDR2: SEHNR and FQNEAQ (reference sequence). Trimming took 1 base from V and 5 from J, leaving 11 bases between them. CDR3 protein: CASSLGGAETEAFF. The CDR3 nucleotides read TGTGCCAGCAGCTTAGGGGGCGCCGAAACTGAAGCTTTCTTT.

The chain uses TRBV19 and TRBJ1-1, with TRBD1 identical over 7 bases. The CDR3 loop spans 15 amino acids. Germline loops: CDR1 LNHDA, CDR2 SQIVND (reference sequence). The J segment lost 6 bases and the V segment lost 4 bases, leaving 11 bases of the junction unmatched. In nucleotides, the CDR3 is TGTGCCAGTAGTACCCGGACAGGCCGTATTGCTGAAGCTTTCTTT. Protein product: CASSTRTGRIAEAFF.

The V call is TRBV5-4, the J call TRBJ1-6; TRBD1 might be the D (5 bases). The CDR3 extends over 15 amino acids. The V end was cut by 4 bases, the J end by 13 bases, with 21 bases between. Germline V gene lookup returns CDR1 SGHNT and CDR2 YYREEE (reference sequence). The CDR3 nucleotides read TGTGCCAGCAGCCCCCAGGGTAGAGCCCATACTCCCCTCCACTTT. It codes for CASSPQGRAHTPLHF.

For the CDR3, the DNA is TGTGCCAGCAGCTTGCGGCAGGGTACTAATTCACCCCTCCACTTT. Translating it yields CASSLRQGTNSPLHF. The V call is TRBV5-4, the J call TRBJ1-6; weak D call: TRBD1 (5 bases). CDR1 SGHNT and CDR2 YYREEE come from the germline V gene (reference sequence). The CDR3 length is 15 residues. V was trimmed by 1 base and J by 6 bases, leaving 11 bases between them.

The chain combines TRBV6-5 with TRBJ2-7; TRBD2 agrees at 10 bases. Germline loops: CDR1 MNHEY, CDR2 SVGAGI. The CDR3 contains 16 residues. After removal of 4 bases from V and 0 bases from J, the junction contained 6 bases not matched to a gene. CDR3 sequence reads: CASSSPRLAGSYEQYF. As DNA, the CDR3 is TGTGCCAGCAGTTCGCCACGACTAGCGGGCTCCTACGAGCAGTACTTC.

This rearrangement joins TRBV30 to TRBJ1-6; possibly TRBD1 for D (5 bases). V was shortened by 0 bases and J by 11 bases, with 14 bases between the two germline ends. CDR1 GTSNPN and CDR2 SVGIG come from the germline V gene (reference sequence). This CDR3 contains 14 residues. Here the CDR3 DNA reads TGTGCCTGGAGTGTACCTGGGACTGGGACACCCCTCCACTTT. This encodes CAWSVPGTGTPLHF.

This chain connects TRBV30 to TRBJ2-2; 7 bases match TRBD2. V shed 1 base and J 3 bases; nucleotides not matched to a gene: 5. This CDR3 comprises 15 residues. Germline CDR1 reads GTSNPN; CDR2 reads SVGIG (reference sequence). The CDR3: CAWSGSGQYTGELFF. CDR3 in DNA: TGTGCCTGGAGTGGTAGCGGGCAATACACCGGGGAGCTGTTTTTT.

Turning to this clone: Other DNA sequences of this sample code for an identical CDR3. This chain links TRBV27 with TRBJ1-2; a weak D match, TRBD1 (6 bases). This CDR3 region has 12 residues. Germline V gives CDR1 MNHEY, CDR2 SMNVEV (reference sequence). With 3 bases removed from V and 6 bases from J, the gap between germline ends came to 8 bases. CDR3 region: CASSLAGDGYTF. The CDR3 DNA sequence: TGTGCCAGCAGTTTGGCAGGGGATGGCTACACCTTC.

The chain has TRBV7-2 and TRBJ2-3; 14 nucleotides agree with TRBD2. The CDR3 has 18 amino acids. V lost 2 bases to trimming and J lost 2 bases; unmatched junction nucleotides: 6. The germline V gene has CDR1 SGHTA and CDR2 FQGNSA. In DNA, the CDR3 is TGTGCCAGCAGCTTACTAGGACTAGCGGGAGGTACCACAGATACGCAGTATTTT. It is translated as CASSLLGLAGGTTDTQYF.

This chain joins TRBV2 and TRBJ1-5; D gene unclear. The CDR3 runs 14 residues. Looked up from germline, CDR1 is SNHLY and CDR2 is FYNNEI. Between the trimmed V and J ends, which lost 3 bases and 2 bases, there was a span of 8 bases. Here the CDR3 DNA reads TGTGCCAGCAGTGAGAGAGGAGGCAATCAGCCCCAGCATTTT. It specifies CASSERGGNQPQHF.

The rearrangement joins TRBV18 to TRBJ2-2; 14 bases map to TRBD2. From germline, CDR1 is KGHSH and CDR2 LQKENI. V lost 3 bases, J lost 0 bases, and 0 bases stayed unmatched. This CDR3 is built from 17 residues. CDR3 DNA: TGTGCCAGCTCACCGGGACTAGCGGGAGCGAACACCGGGGAGCTGTTTTTT. It translates to CASSPGLAGANTGELFF. Full variable domain (outside the CDR3, taken from reference TRBV18 and TRBJ2-2): NAGVMQNPRHLVRRRGQEARLRCSPMKGHSHVYWYRQLPEEGLKFMVYLQKENIIDESGMPKERFSAEFPKEGPSILRIQQVVRGDSAAYFCASSPGLAGANTGELFFGEGSRLTVL.

This chain links TRBV9 with TRBJ1-3; TRBD1 aligns across 9 bases. Per the germline V gene, CDR1 is SGDLS and CDR2 is YYNGEE. The J segment lost 7 bases and the V segment lost 2 bases, leaving 13 bases of the junction unmatched. The CDR3 has 17 amino acids. The CDR3 region is CASSVAPPDRGLNTIYF. In DNA form, the CDR3 reads TGTGCCAGCAGCGTTGCCCCCCCGGACAGGGGATTGAACACCATATATTTT.

CDR3 amino acids: CASSLTVTSHNEQFF. In DNA form, the CDR3 reads TGCGCCAGCAGCTTGACCGTAACAAGTCACAATGAGCAGTTCTTC. The chain uses TRBV5-1 and TRBJ2-1; D uncertain. Germline V gene sequence: CDR1 SGHRS, CDR2 YFSETQ. The V and J ends lost 1 base and 5 bases respectively, with 13 bases between them. CDR3 length: 15 amino acids.

This chain joins TRBV7-2 and TRBJ1-2, with 8 bases lining up with TRBD1. With 5 bases clipped from V and 0 bases from J, the junction kept 5 bases outside the gene matches. CDR1 and CDR2 from the germline V gene are SGHTA and FQGNSA. CDR3 length: 15 amino acids. CDR3 coding DNA: TGTGCCAGCAGCGGGGACAGGCGAACTAACTATGGCTACACCTTC. Translated: CASSGDRRTNYGYTF.

The V and J genes are TRBV28 and TRBJ2-1, with D tentatively TRBD1 (6 bases). Trimming shortened V by 7 bases and J by 0 bases, and 16 bases separated the two germline ends. The V gene's germline CDR1 is MDHEN and CDR2 SYDVKM. The CDR3 length is 16 residues. This chain's CDR3 is CASNPEGGSSYNEQFF. DNA of the CDR3: TGTGCCAGCAATCCCGAAGGGGGTAGCTCCTACAATGAGCAGTTCTTC. Drawing the rest from reference TRBV28 and TRBJ2-1, the complete variable domain is DVKVTQSSRYLVKRTGEKVFLECVQDMDHENMFWYRQDPGLGLRLIYFSYDVKMKEKGDIPEGYSVSREKKERFSLILESASTNQTSMYLCASNPEGGSSYNEQFFGPGTRLTVL.

The chain carries TRBV3-1 (or the pseudogene TRBV3-2) and TRBJ2-7; D is perhaps TRBD2 (5 bases). V was shortened by 1 base and J by 3 bases, with 13 bases between the two germline ends. CDR3 length: 15 amino acids. The V gene's germline CDR1 is LGHDT and CDR2 YNNKEL (reference sequence). The CDR3 spells CASSQGEEGNYEQYF. CDR3 coding DNA: TGTGCCAGCAGCCAAGGTGAAGAGGGAAACTACGAGCAGTACTTC.

This clone was detected only once. Mismatch with germline at one junction end may stem from a read error. J is TRBJ2-2 and V is TRBV7-3; the D gene is possibly TRBD2 (5 bases). The length of the CDR3 is 13 residues. The germline V gene has CDR1 SGHTA and CDR2 FQGTGA. This CDR3 reads CASALGNPGELFF. DNA of the CDR3: TGTGCCAGCGCGCTCGGGAACCCCGGGGAGCTGTTTTTT.

The chain has TRBV6-2 or TRBV6-3 and TRBJ1-5; possibly TRBD1 for D (6 bases). V gave up 2 bases and J gave up 3 bases, with 14 bases separating them. The germline V gene encodes CDR1 MNHEY and CDR2 SVGEGT. CDR3 length equals 16 residues. CDR3 bases: TGTGCCAGCAGTTACCGTTCGGACAGCGACAATCAGCCCCAGCATTTT. Amino acids: CASSYRSDSDNQPQHF.

This clone has a handful of counts. The CDR3 sequence is CAWSDERLAGPNTGELFF. The CDR3 bases are TGTGCCTGGAGTGACGAACGACTAGCGGGGCCGAACACCGGGGAGCTGTTTTTT. V and J are TRBV30 and TRBJ2-2, with 11 bases lining up with TRBD2. The germline gives CDR1 GTSNPN, CDR2 SVGIG (reference sequence). The junction had 7 bases not matched to a gene; V was cut back by 1 base and J by 0 bases. This CDR3 has 18 amino acids.

The rearrangement joins TRBV28 to TRBJ1-1; D is uncertain. Germline V gives CDR1 MDHEN, CDR2 SYDVKM. V was shortened by 6 bases and J by 4 bases, with 18 bases between the two germline ends. This CDR3 is 15 amino acids long. CDR3 residues: CASRPGDGEFTEAFF. CDR3 coding DNA: TGTGCCAGCAGGCCCGGTGACGGGGAATTCACTGAAGCTTTCTTT.